The 22 T cell receptor beta chains below were found in one sample sequenced in a study of human T cells and chemical hapten exposure. Time point in this sample: healthy volunteer bleed at 6 weeks. The study extracted total RNA from unfractionated whole blood. TCRdb ran MiXCR on the RACE reads and lists one entry per CDR3 protein. This sample yields approximately 84,000 distinct CDR3 sequences, of which 8.6% are seen a single time; 1.5% to 1.7% belongs to the top ten. Specimen: whole blood. Receptor source: a male donor in good health. Some clones in this sample may be carry-over from other donors' samples.

The table lists this clonotype with a few counts. The chain carries TRBV4-2 and TRBJ2-7, with D perhaps TRBD2 (6 bases). The CDR3 is 14 amino acids. Germline assignment: CDR1 LGHNA and CDR2 YNFKEQ. V gave up 1 base and J gave up 2 bases, with 9 bases separating them. CDR3 nucleotides: TGTGCCAGCAGCCAAGTCGGGGGTACCTACGAGCAGTACTTC. Translating it yields CASSQVGGTYEQYF.

This clonotype was detected only a few times. The chain combines TRBV11-1 with TRBJ2-7; D not certain. V was trimmed by 5 bases and J by 5 bases, leaving 13 bases between them. CDR1 and CDR2 (germline): SGHAT, FQDESV (reference sequence). The CDR3 spans 13 residues. The CDR3 spells CASSLISSNEQYF. The CDR3 DNA follows: TGTGCCAGCAGCCTAATCTCGTCGAACGAGCAGTACTTC.

This clonotype was counted a few times. The chain links TRBV6-5 to TRBJ1-2; D is undetermined. Trimming shortened V by 0 bases and J by 0 bases, and 11 bases separated the two germline ends. CDR1 and CDR2 from the germline V gene are MNHEY and SVGAGI. The CDR3 loop spans 16 amino acids. The DNA of the CDR3 is TGTGCCAGCAGTTACTCCATACAGCTCGCTAACTATGGCTACACCTTC. It translates to CASSYSIQLANYGYTF.

V and J are TRBV2 and TRBJ2-6; the D is unclear. Trimming stripped 4 bases from V and 0 bases from J, with 13 bases between. This CDR3 is 17 amino acids long. Germline CDR1 SNHLY, CDR2 FYNNEI. CDR3 protein: CASSGLDGFSGANVLTF. The CDR3 DNA follows: TGTGCCAGCAGTGGTCTCGACGGATTCTCTGGGGCCAACGTCCTGACTTTC.

The gene calls are TRBV12-3 or TRBV12-4 and TRBJ2-4; 10 bases are a match to TRBD2. The ends lost 4 bases at V and 5 bases at J; junction bases unmatched: 5. The CDR3 has 15 residues. The CDR3 nucleotides are TGTGCCAGCAGTTCGCTAGCGGGAGTTGAAAACATTCAGTACTTC. Translation gives CASSSLAGVENIQYF.

V gene TRBV29-1 combines with J gene TRBJ2-3; 9 nucleotides line up with TRBD1. J was trimmed by 2 bases and V by 6 bases; bases with no gene match: 9. Germline lookup yields CDR1 SQVTM and CDR2 ANQGSEA. The CDR3 loop spans 15 amino acids. The CDR3 bases are TGCAGCGTCGGAACGGGACAGGGCATCACAGATACGCAGTATTTT. It translates to CSVGTGQGITDTQYF.

The sample holds many counts of this clonotype. The chain recombines TRBV6-2 or TRBV6-3 with TRBJ1-1, with 9 bases identical to TRBD1. Germline lookup yields CDR1 MNHEY and CDR2 SVGEGT. The V and J ends lost 0 bases and 3 bases, in that order; junction bases with no gene match: 8. CDR3 size: 17 residues. CDR3 in amino acids: CASSYSVDRGPDTEAFF. DNA of the CDR3: TGTGCCAGCAGTTACTCGGTGGACAGGGGTCCGGACACTGAAGCTTTCTTT.

This clonotype was counted ten times or more. The rearrangement links TRBV12-3 or TRBV12-4 to TRBJ2-3, with TRBD2 matching 8 bases. CDR3 length: 17 amino acids. The trim removed 6 bases at V and 4 bases at J, leaving 15 bases unmatched. The CDR3 nucleotides are TGTGCCAGCAGACACCCCGGGACTAGTGAGGTCCCAGATACGCAGTATTTT. It codes for CASRHPGTSEVPDTQYF.

A few counts support this clonotype. The rearrangement links TRBV18 to TRBJ2-7; no clear D. The germline CDR1 and CDR2 sequences are KGHSH and LQKENI. The CDR3 is made up of 17 amino acids. V lost 5 bases, J lost 2 bases, and 22 bases lay in between. As DNA, the CDR3 is TGTGCCAGCTCATCCTCGATCGGTGTGGTGGAACCCTACGAGCAGTACTTC. Its protein product is CASSSSIGVVEPYEQYF.

The chain employs TRBV2 and TRBJ1-1, with D hard to call. The V gene's germline CDR1 is SNHLY and CDR2 FYNNEI. The V end was cut by 6 bases, the J end by 4 bases, with 12 bases between. This CDR3 contains 13 residues. The DNA of the CDR3 is TGTGCCAGCAGCTCACAAGGTACCACTGAAGCTTTCTTT. Translation gives CASSSQGTTEAFF.

This clonotype was observed many times. The V gene is TRBV6-2 or TRBV6-3, the J gene TRBJ1-5; D gene uncertain. The CDR3 is 15 residues long. Germline CDR1 and CDR2: MNHEY and SVGEGT. Between the trimmed V and J ends, which lost 0 bases and 1 base, there was a span of 7 bases. The CDR3 nucleotides are TGTGCCAGCAGTTACTCTAGATCCAGCAATCAGCCCCAGCATTTT. Protein: CASSYSRSSNQPQHF.

This clonotype was seen a handful of times. The chain recombines TRBV6-2 or TRBV6-3 with TRBJ2-3; maybe TRBD1 (6 bases). V was trimmed by 6 bases and J by 3 bases, leaving 10 bases between them. Germline CDR1 MNHEY, CDR2 SVGEGT. The CDR3 runs 13 residues. The CDR3 DNA follows: TGTGCCAGCAGGCGACAGGTAACAGATACGCAGTATTTT. Translation: CASRRQVTDTQYF.

This clonotype was picked up many times. V usage is TRBV29-1 and J usage is TRBJ2-1, with TRBD2 matching 9 bases. Germline V gene data show CDR1 as SQVTM and CDR2 as ANQGSEA. The J segment lost 2 bases and the V segment lost 4 bases, leaving 6 bases of the junction unmatched. The CDR3 consists of 15 residues. The CDR3 loop reads CSVAGGTSTYNEQFF. CDR3 DNA: TGCAGCGTTGCAGGGGGGACTAGCACCTACAATGAGCAGTTCTTC.

The V call is TRBV5-1, the J call TRBJ2-7, with a weak D call TRBD2 (6 bases). Germline V gene lookup returns CDR1 SGHRS and CDR2 YFSETQ. This CDR3 is 17 amino acids long. V lost 2 bases and J lost 6, with 24 bases in between. The CDR3 reads CASSFLSGPGEKTEQYF. The CDR3 region has the DNA TGCGCCAGCAGCTTTCTCTCAGGTCCGGGAGAAAAAACCGAGCAGTACTTC.

The chain recombines TRBV6-6 with TRBJ2-1, with TRBD2 matching over 12 bases. Germline V gene data show CDR1 as MNHNY and CDR2 as SVGAGI (reference sequence). V gave up 2 bases and J gave up 7 bases; unmatched junction bases: 6. The CDR3 is 16 amino acids. CDR3 coding DNA: TGTGCCAGCAGTTACGGAGGTCTAGCGGGAGGGAATGAGCAGTTCTTC. It specifies CASSYGGLAGGNEQFF.

This clonotype was picked up many times. The chain has TRBV5-5 and TRBJ1-5; D possibly corresponds to TRBD1 (5 bases). From germline, CDR1 is SGHKS and CDR2 YYEKEE (reference sequence). V dropped 4 bases and J dropped 2 bases, with 19 bases sitting between them. The CDR3 extends over 17 amino acids. The CDR3 loop reads CASSLLSGGWGNQPQHF. CDR3 DNA sequence: TGTGCCAGCAGCCTCCTAAGTGGGGGTTGGGGCAATCAGCCCCAGCATTTT.

The genes are TRBV12-3 or TRBV12-4 and TRBJ2-4, with TRBD1 matching over 8 bases. Germline trimming cut 9 bases from V and 0 bases from J; bases unmatched to any gene: 16. The CDR3 contains 18 residues. The CDR3 nucleotides are TGTGCCAGTCACAACAGGGGGATCACCACACTAGCCAAAAACATTCAGTACTTC. Its translation is CASHNRGITTLAKNIQYF.

This sequence joins TRBV6-1 and TRBJ1-1, with D possibly being TRBD1 (5 bases). This CDR3 has 13 amino acids. Germline CDR1 reads MNHNS; CDR2 reads SASEGT. V lost 6 bases and J 5 bases, leaving 13 bases between the germline ends. CDR3 bases: TGTGCCAGCAGCGGACATCGGAATACTGAAGCTTTCTTT. Its protein is CASSGHRNTEAFF.

This clonotype came up many times. The gene calls are TRBV7-9 and TRBJ2-7, with D possibly matching TRBD2 (5 bases). The CDR3 consists of 15 residues. CDR1 and CDR2 (germline): SEHNR, FQNEAQ (reference sequence). V lost 0 bases and J 2 bases, leaving 11 bases between the germline ends. As DNA, the CDR3 is TGTGCCAGCAGCTTAGCGAACGGAGGTACCTACGAGCAGTACTTC. It is translated as CASSLANGGTYEQYF.

This clonotype has only a few counts. The chain recombines TRBV12-3 or TRBV12-4 with TRBJ2-3; D could derive from TRBD1 or TRBD2 (5 bases each). The length of the CDR3 is 14 residues. Trimming removed 6 bases from V and 4 bases from J, with 14 bases in between. This chain's CDR3 is CASSPRLGPDTQYF. The CDR3 bases are TGTGCCAGCAGCCCTCGCCTGGGACCAGATACGCAGTATTTT.

The chain recombines TRBV12-3 or TRBV12-4 with TRBJ2-7, with TRBD1 as a possible D gene (6 bases). The ends were cut back, 5 bases at V and 7 bases at J, with 15 bases in the middle. This CDR3 is built from 13 residues. CDR3 DNA sequence: TGTGCCAGCAGTCCCCCAGGGGCTGGGGAGCAGTACTTC. Encoded protein: CASSPPGAGEQYF.

This clonotype was recorded a few times. The V and J genes are TRBV7-2 and TRBJ1-5; D might be TRBD1 (5 bases). The germline V gene encodes CDR1 SGHTA and CDR2 FQGNSA. The ends were cut back, 0 bases at V and 1 base at J, with 7 bases in the middle. This CDR3 has 15 amino acids. In DNA form, the CDR3 reads TGTGCCAGCAGCTTAGCGCAGGGAAGCAATCAGCCCCAGCATTTT. Amino acids: CASSLAQGSNQPQHF.